This T cell receptor beta chain was profiled in a study of shared clonotypes between healthy human individuals. Study results and caveats: Rarefaction curves obtained for sorted subsets showed sequencing incomplete despite large depth. Apart from blood, nothing was sampled; tissue repertoires likely differ.

This CDR3 comprises 14 residues. Germline V gives CDR1 SGHVS, CDR2 FNYEAQ. The V gene lost 7 bases and the J gene lost 0 bases, with 9 bases spanning the gap. Sorted-subset replicate PCR reactions were performed with about 200 ng DNA, corresponding to tens of thousands of T cell genomes. Libraries were prepared by immunoSEQ multiplex PCR; TCRdb keeps only in-frame clonotypes and omits some of them. The sample records around 1 million clones, more than 75% being singletons. A remark on this clone: Its antigen is undetermined.

The receptor was isolated from a man younger than 30 in good health. The chain is built from TRBV7-6 and TRBJ2-2; D uncertain. Sequencing was performed on memory CD4+ T cells sorted from blood. Subset specified: CD45RA-negative fraction. For the CDR3, the DNA is TGTGCCAGCAAACAGATCGCGAACACCGGGGAGCTGTTTTTT. Amino acids: CASKQIANTGELFF.